This passage covers 31 T cell receptor beta chains from one sample sequenced in a study of T cell repertoires in cytomegalovirus infection. TCRdb redid the calling of the reads with MiXCR, one entry per CDR3 protein. The repertoire holds about 76,000 distinct CDR3 sequences, with around 3.4% as singletons. The sequencing input was PBMCs. Every receptor here comes from a human donor in good health (CMV status not recorded). Some clones in this sample may be carry-over from other donors' samples.

The chain couples TRBV15 to TRBJ1-5; no definite D call. V was clipped by 0 bases and J by 6 bases, with 15 bases between them. The CDR3 runs to 16 residues. Germline loops: CDR1 LNHNV, CDR2 YYDKDF (reference sequence). The CDR3 region has the DNA TGTGCCACCAGCAGAGATGGAAGCCCGGGGAGTCAGCCCCAGCATTTT. This sequence encodes CATSRDGSPGSQPQHF.

This clonotype was found many times. The CDR3 sequence is CASSFGVSMNTEAFF. For the CDR3, the DNA is TGTGCCAGCAGTTTTGGAGTCTCTATGAACACTGAAGCTTTCTTT. The chain links TRBV12-3 or TRBV12-4 to TRBJ1-1; D is uncertain. V was pared by 3 bases and J by 0 bases, with 11 bases between. This CDR3 is 15 amino acids long.

This clonotype was counted many times. This sequence joins TRBV24-1 and TRBJ2-3; 14 bases agree with TRBD2. V trimming: 3 bases; J trimming: 2 bases; junction bases outside the gene matches: 6. The CDR3 is 18 residues long. CDR1 KGHDR and CDR2 SFDVKD come from the germline V gene. The CDR3 region is CATSDPTSGGEDTDTQYF. For the CDR3, the DNA is TGTGCCACCAGTGATCCGACTAGCGGGGGGGAGGACACAGATACGCAGTATTTT.

This clonotype was seen repeatedly, ten times or more. The J gene is TRBJ2-7, the V gene TRBV15; weak D call: TRBD1 (5 bases). The germline CDR1 and CDR2 sequences are LNHNV and YYDKDF (reference sequence). The CDR3 is 14 residues long. Between the trimmed V and J ends, which lost 4 bases and 2 bases, there was a span of 12 bases. The CDR3 region has the DNA TGTGCCACCAGCATCCAGGGTTTCCCCTACGAGCAGTACTTC. As protein: CATSIQGFPYEQYF.

This clonotype was found many times. The rearrangement links TRBV19 to TRBJ1-1; 8 bases map to TRBD1. Germline CDR1 reads LNHDA; CDR2 reads SQIVND (reference sequence). The CDR3 has 14 residues. J lost 6 bases, V lost 10 bases, and 13 bases had no gene match. As DNA, the CDR3 is TGTGCCACTCGAACAGGGGGACGAGGCGCTGAAGCTTTCTTT. It yields the protein CATRTGGRGAEAFF.

This clonotype has ten or more counts. The J gene is TRBJ1-2, the V gene TRBV29-1; D unclear. The germline V gene has CDR1 SQVTM and CDR2 ANQGSEA. The CDR3 runs to 12 residues. Trimming left V 8 bases short and J 4 bases short, with 14 bases between. DNA of the CDR3: TGCAGCACCCGGACCGACCTCTATGGCTACACCTTC. It encodes CSTRTDLYGYTF. The entire variable domain, with the rest obtained from reference TRBV29-1 and TRBJ1-2, is as follows: SAVISQKPSRDICQRGTSLTIQCQVDSQVTMMFWYRQQPGQSLTLIATANQGSEATYESGFVIDKFPISRPNLTFSTLTVSNMSPEDSSIYLCSTRTDLYGYTFGSGTRLTVV.

This clonotype was counted many times. The chain uses TRBV28 and TRBJ2-5; 11 nucleotides line up with TRBD2. The germline CDR1 and CDR2 sequences are MDHEN and SYDVKM. The junction had 5 bases not matched to a gene; V was cut back by 3 bases and J by 2 bases. This CDR3 is 16 amino acids long. CDR3: CASSLEIAGGQETQYF. In DNA form, the CDR3 reads TGTGCCAGCAGTTTGGAAATAGCGGGAGGGCAAGAGACCCAGTACTTC.

Regarding this clonotype: One end of the junction varies from germline; a read error may be responsible. The rearrangement links TRBV20-1 to TRBJ2-1; D is possibly TRBD2 (6 bases). CDR1 and CDR2 from the germline V gene are DFQATT and SNEGSKA (reference sequence). The CDR3 loop spans 16 amino acids. The CDR3 DNA sequence: TGCAGTGCTAATCCCTTTGGCGGGGCCACCTACAATGACCAGGTCTTC. Translated: CSANPFGGATYNDQVF.

Remarks on this clonotype: Possible read error: a much larger clone is one base away. The chain couples TRBV28 to TRBJ2-7; 9 bases are a match to TRBD1. With V trimmed by 5 bases and J by 5 bases, 10 bases remained unmatched. This CDR3 region has 15 residues. The V gene's germline CDR1 is MDHEN and CDR2 SYDVKM. The CDR3 nucleotides read TGTGCCAGCAGTCGACTGGGACAGGGTAAGGACGAGCAGTACTTC. Translating gives CASSRLGQGKDEQYF.

Ten or more counts support this clonotype. This chain links TRBV7-9 with TRBJ2-7; D gene ambiguous. This CDR3 region has 13 residues. Germline CDR1 and CDR2: SEHNR and FQNEAQ (reference sequence). V gave up 3 bases and J gave up 6 bases, with 12 bases separating them. CDR3 amino acids: CASSFRRDSEQYF. The CDR3 nucleotides are TGTGCCAGCAGCTTCAGAAGGGATAGCGAGCAGTACTTC.

At least ten counts were recorded for this clonotype. J is TRBJ2-7 and V is TRBV28; maybe TRBD1 (6 bases). Germline CDR1 MDHEN, CDR2 SYDVKM. The length of the CDR3 is 16 residues. V dropped 5 bases and J dropped 2 bases, with 19 bases sitting between them. The CDR3 here is CASSPVPGEEAYEQYF. The CDR3 nucleotides are TGTGCCAGCAGTCCCGTCCCAGGGGAAGAAGCCTACGAGCAGTACTTC. The variable domain in full, completed from reference TRBV28 and TRBJ2-7, reads DVKVTQSSRYLVKRTGEKVFLECVQDMDHENMFWYRQDPGLGLRLIYFSYDVKMKEKGDIPEGYSVSREKKERFSLILESASTNQTSMYLCASSPVPGEEAYEQYFGPGTRLTVT.

In this sample, this clonotype turned up many times. V usage is TRBV5-1 and J usage is TRBJ1-1; maybe TRBD1 (6 bases). Germline CDR1 and CDR2: SGHRS and YFSETQ. The CDR3 covers 13 residues. Trimming removed 3 bases from V and 3 bases from J, with 9 bases in between. The CDR3 region has the DNA TGCGCCAGCAGCTCTTCAGGGGACACTGAAGCTTTCTTT. This translates into CASSSSGDTEAFF.

This clonotype has at least ten counts. The chain employs TRBV7-8 and TRBJ1-3, with D tentatively TRBD1 (5 bases). Trimming took off 0 bases at V and 0 bases at J, with 12 bases between the two ends. The CDR3 is 17 amino acids. CDR1 is SGHVS and CDR2 is FQNEAQ in the germline V gene. The CDR3 sequence is CASSLARQGFSGNTIYF. The CDR3 bases are TGTGCCAGCAGCTTAGCGCGTCAGGGCTTCTCTGGAAACACCATATATTTT.

There are many counts of this clonotype. The chain carries TRBV12-3 or TRBV12-4 and TRBJ2-3; no definite D call. The CDR3 sequence is 14 residues long. Trimming shortened V by 3 bases and J by 0 bases, and 7 bases separated the two germline ends. The CDR3 coding sequence is TGTGCCAGCAGTTTCGGACCGAGCACAGATACGCAGTATTTT. This codes for CASSFGPSTDTQYF.

This clonotype was detected ten times or more. J is TRBJ1-4 and V is TRBV20-1; TRBD1 might be the D (6 bases). Germline V CDR1 and CDR2: DFQATT, SNEGSKA (reference sequence). The CDR3 extends over 13 amino acids. V was shortened by 7 bases and J by 8 bases, with 17 bases between the two germline ends. Here the CDR3 reads CSGLRGSEEKLFF. DNA for the CDR3: TGCAGTGGACTCAGGGGTTCGGAGGAAAAACTGTTTTTT.

In this sample, this clonotype turned up many times. The rearrangement uses TRBV6-2 or TRBV6-3 and TRBJ1-6, with D unresolved. The CDR3 is 16 residues long. Germline CDR1 and CDR2: MNHEY and SVGEGT. The ends were cut back, 3 bases at V and 8 bases at J, with 17 bases in the middle. CDR3 loop: CASSYFRTLKDSPLHF. CDR3 coding DNA: TGTGCCAGCAGTTATTTCCGCACCCTCAAGGATTCACCCCTCCACTTT.

This clonotype was detected many times. The chain employs TRBV7-2 and TRBJ1-5, with TRBD1 as a possible D gene (5 bases). The V gene's germline CDR1 is SGHTA and CDR2 FQGNSA. V lost 2 bases and J 5 bases, leaving 10 bases between the germline ends. The CDR3 extends over 14 amino acids. The CDR3 region is CASSLTGGDQPQHF. The CDR3 DNA reads TGTGCCAGCAGCTTAACCGGGGGAGATCAGCCCCAGCATTTT. The full variable domain, in which reference TRBV7-2 and TRBJ1-5 provide the parts outside the CDR3, is GAGVSQSPSNKVTEKGKDVELRCDPISGHTALYWYRQSLGQGLEFLIYFQGNSAPDKSGLPSDRFSAERTGGSVSTLTIQRTQQEDSAVYLCASSLTGGDQPQHFGDGTRLSIL.

This clonotype was counted at least ten times. The chain has TRBV6-2 or TRBV6-3 and TRBJ1-1; D is unresolved. The V end was cut by 7 bases, the J end by 2 bases, with 32 bases between. The CDR3 loop spans 20 amino acids. The germline V gene encodes CDR1 MNHEY and CDR2 SVGEGT. The CDR3 here is CASILTPPRLGIRFNTEAFF. CDR3 DNA: TGTGCCAGCATTCTGACCCCCCCCCGACTCGGCATACGTTTTAACACTGAAGCTTTCTTT.

This clonotype was detected many times. The rearrangement uses TRBV20-1 and TRBJ1-5; 9 bases fit TRBD1. Trimming cost V 3 bases and J 7 bases; bases outside gene matches: 4. The CDR3 contains 13 residues. The V gene's germline CDR1 is DFQATT and CDR2 SNEGSKA (reference sequence). Here the CDR3 DNA reads TGCAGTGCTAGGCGACAGGGGGGACAGCCCCAGCATTTT. Translation: CSARRQGGQPQHF.

This clonotype was found many times. The chain joins TRBV29-1 to TRBJ2-5, with D maybe TRBD2 (5 bases). Germline V gene sequence: CDR1 SQVTM, CDR2 ANQGSEA. The CDR3 is made up of 13 amino acids. The V end was cut by 6 bases, the J end by 5 bases, with 16 bases between. Here the CDR3 reads CSVVRGGPETQYF. CDR3 DNA sequence: TGCAGCGTAGTCAGAGGAGGCCCCGAGACCCAGTACTTC.

This clonotype was seen many times. V is TRBV4-3 and J is TRBJ1-1; 7 bases fit TRBD1. The length of the CDR3 is 13 residues. CDR1 and CDR2 from the germline V gene are LGHNA and YSLEER. The V segment lost 10 bases and the J segment 1 base; nucleotides outside the gene matches: 6. CDR3: CANPRGENTEAFF. The CDR3 DNA follows: TGCGCCAACCCCAGGGGGGAGAACACTGAAGCTTTCTTT.

This clonotype was counted at least ten times. V gene TRBV12-3 or TRBV12-4 combines with J gene TRBJ1-3; the D gene is possibly TRBD1 (5 bases). V lost 4 bases to trimming and J lost 2 bases, with 15 bases between them. The CDR3 sequence is 16 residues long. The DNA of the CDR3 is TGTGCCAGCAGTTACCCGGACATCATCCCTGGAAACACCATATATTTT. Amino acid sequence: CASSYPDIIPGNTIYF.

This clonotype was counted at least ten times. This chain links TRBV11-2 with TRBJ1-1; maybe TRBD1 (5 bases). CDR1 and CDR2 (germline): SGHAT, FQNNGV. The CDR3 extends over 15 amino acids. Trimming left V 4 bases short and J 1 base short, with 13 bases between. The chain's CDR3 is CASSYSTGPNTEAFF. As DNA, the CDR3 is TGTGCCAGCAGCTATAGTACAGGACCGAACACTGAAGCTTTCTTT. Combining the CDR3 with reference TRBV11-2 and TRBJ1-1 gives the whole variable domain EAGVAQSPRYKIIEKRQSVAFWCNPISGHATLYWYQQILGQGPKLLIQFQNNGVVDDSQLPKDRFSAERLKGVDSTLKIQPAKLEDSAVYLCASSYSTGPNTEAFFGQGTRLTVV.

This clonotype was seen ten or more times. The V and J genes are TRBV3-1 and TRBJ1-5; D is undetermined. V lost 4 bases and J lost 1, with 11 bases in between. The CDR3 is 15 residues long. CDR1 LGHDT and CDR2 YNNKEL come from the germline V gene (reference sequence). CDR3 nucleotide sequence: TGTGCCAGCAGCCCAGACGGAAGCAGCAATCAGCCCCAGCATTTT. Translation: CASSPDGSSNQPQHF.

In its sample, this clonotype was seen many times. The chain recombines TRBV28 with TRBJ1-5; tentatively, D is TRBD1 (6 bases). Germline CDR1 MDHEN, CDR2 SYDVKM. The V end lost 6 bases, the J end lost 4 bases, and 13 bases lay between the germline ends. The CDR3 length is 14 residues. The DNA for the CDR3 is TGTGCCAGCAGAGTGAGACAGGTAAATCAGCCCCAGCATTTT. Translating gives CASRVRQVNQPQHF.

This clonotype was detected ten times or more. The V and J genes are TRBV28 and TRBJ2-5; D not certain. Germline V lookup: CDR1 MDHEN, CDR2 SYDVKM. Trimming left V 1 base short and J 0 bases short, with 12 bases between. This CDR3 comprises 16 residues. This CDR3 is CASSLLGILYQETQYF. CDR3 in DNA: TGTGCCAGCAGTTTATTAGGGATACTGTACCAAGAGACCCAGTACTTC.

This clonotype was seen at least ten times. V gene TRBV6-5 combines with J gene TRBJ1-6; D not certain. Germline V lookup: CDR1 MNHEY, CDR2 SVGAGI. This CDR3 contains 13 residues. V lost 5 bases and J 13 bases, leaving 15 bases between the germline ends. The CDR3 here is CASSQQRVGPLHF. The CDR3 nucleotides are TGTGCCAGCAGTCAACAAAGGGTCGGGCCCCTCCACTTT.

This clonotype was counted ten times or more. The V gene is TRBV12-3 or TRBV12-4, the J gene TRBJ1-5; the D is unclear. V dropped 6 bases and J dropped 14 bases, with 17 bases sitting between them. The CDR3 is 12 amino acids. CDR3 nucleotides: TGTGCCAGCAGCCGGGCCGCCCACGCTGAGCATTTT. Encoded protein: CASSRAAHAEHF.

This clonotype was recorded at least ten times. The rearrangement links TRBV12-3 or TRBV12-4 to TRBJ1-5; D is ambiguous. The V end was cut by 5 bases, the J end by 9 bases, with 11 bases between. This CDR3 region has 12 residues. DNA for the CDR3: TGTGCCAGCAGTCCGGACTTCGGGCCCCAGCATTTT. It encodes CASSPDFGPQHF.

This clonotype has ten or more counts. This chain uses TRBV19 with TRBJ1-1; TRBD1 agrees at 10 bases. The germline V gene has CDR1 LNHDA and CDR2 SQIVND (reference sequence). This CDR3 contains 15 residues. V dropped 6 bases and J dropped 4; count of bases not matched to a gene: 8. The CDR3 DNA follows: TGTGCCAGTAGCAATAAGGACAGGGGGAGCACTGAAGCTTTCTTT. This encodes CASSNKDRGSTEAFF.

In this sample, this clonotype turned up many times. V gene TRBV20-1 combines with J gene TRBJ2-1, with a possible D match to TRBD2 (5 bases). There are 12 residues in the CDR3. CDR1 and CDR2 from the germline V gene are DFQATT and SNEGSKA (reference sequence). CDR3 nucleotide sequence: TGCAGGGCCCGAGGGTCGGACAATGAGCAGTTCTTC. Its protein is CRARGSDNEQFF.